Below, 16 T cell receptor beta chains from the same sample are listed, as sequenced in a study of CD8+ T cells in alopecia areata. Following RNA extraction, reverse transcription yielded cDNA that acted as the sequencing template. This table comes from immunoSEQ multiplex PCR, and its TCRdb copy is limited to in-frame clones, with some not included. The table records over 150,000 clones, 45% to 65% of them present only once. Treatment here: oral pan-JAK inhibitor, 5-10 mg twice daily. The starting material was CD4+ T cells sorted from blood, obtained at week 4, from a patient treated with tofacitinib. The receptors originated from a human donor with alopecia areata.

This chain joins TRBV7-9 and TRBJ1-2; D is possibly TRBD1 (5 bases). Looked up from germline, CDR1 is SEHNR and CDR2 is FQNEAQ (reference sequence). The CDR3 loop spans 15 amino acids. Trimming took 1 base from V and 2 from J, leaving 11 bases between them. The CDR3 here is CASSLGGAVNYGYTF. The CDR3 region has the DNA TGTGCCAGCAGCTTAGGGGGCGCCGTGAACTATGGCTACACCTTC.

The V and J genes are TRBV7-3 and TRBJ2-2, with TRBD1 matching over 7 bases. V gave up 2 bases and J gave up 0 bases; unmatched junction bases: 3. The germline CDR1 and CDR2 sequences are SGHTA and FQGTGA. This CDR3 has 16 residues. Here the CDR3 reads CASSLYGTANTGELFF. The CDR3, as DNA: TGTGCCAGCAGCTTATATGGGACAGCGAACACCGGGGAGCTGTTTTTT.

The chain employs TRBV30 and TRBJ1-1; D is undetermined. Germline V lookup: CDR1 GTSNPN, CDR2 SVGIG (reference sequence). The CDR3 has 12 residues. V was pared by 5 bases and J by 5 bases, with 12 bases between. CDR3 bases: TGTGCCTGGCTTCGGCGGCCGACTGAAGCTTTCTTT. Translating gives CAWLRRPTEAFF.

The sample holds a few counts of this clone. The rearrangement links TRBV6-5 to TRBJ2-2, with D unresolved. Germline V CDR1 and CDR2: MNHEY, SVGAGI. CDR3 length: 13 residues. Trimming shortened V by 8 bases and J by 5 bases, and 12 bases separated the two germline ends. CDR3 coding DNA: TGTGCCAGCTCCAGCCCGCCTACCGGGGAGCTGTTTTTT. It is translated as CASSSPPTGELFF.

In this sample, this clone turned up a few times. The chain recombines TRBV6-5 with TRBJ1-1; D remains unclear. The V gene lost 2 bases and the J gene lost 11 bases, with 15 bases spanning the gap. From germline, CDR1 is MNHEY and CDR2 SVGAGI. This CDR3 contains 13 residues. CDR3 loop: CASSYRAFSGAFF. CDR3 sequence (DNA): TGTGCCAGCAGTTACCGGGCCTTTTCGGGGGCTTTCTTT.

In its sample, this clone was seen a few times. V is TRBV30 and J is TRBJ1-2; D not resolved. Germline CDR1 GTSNPN, CDR2 SVGIG (reference sequence). Deletions cut 0 bases from V and 7 bases from J, with 15 bases between. This CDR3 comprises 14 residues. In nucleotides, the CDR3 is TGTGCCTGGAGTGTACTAGGGCAGGCGGGTGGCTACACCTTC. Protein product: CAWSVLGQAGGYTF.

This rearrangement joins TRBV10-3 to TRBJ1-5; maybe TRBD1 (5 bases). CDR3 length: 16 amino acids. Trimming shortened V by 3 bases and J by 1 base, and 13 bases separated the two germline ends. Germline V lookup: CDR1 ENHRY, CDR2 SYGVKD. The CDR3 sequence: CAISERGPTSNQPQHF. The CDR3 DNA reads as TGTGCCATCAGTGAAAGGGGTCCTACGAGCAATCAGCCCCAGCATTTT.

The CDR3 DNA is TGTGCCAGCAGCATAGGGGGGGTACAGCCCCAGCATTTT. Protein: CASSIGGVQPQHF. The chain has TRBV28 and TRBJ1-5; D is possibly TRBD1 (6 bases). CDR1 and CDR2 (germline): MDHEN, SYDVKM. The germline V and J ends were trimmed by 6 bases and 7 bases, with 13 bases remaining between them. The CDR3 is 13 residues long.

Concerning this clone itself: The sample holds other DNA sequences that translate to the same CDR3. V gene TRBV7-8 combines with J gene TRBJ2-2; D is perhaps TRBD2 (6 bases). Germline assignment: CDR1 SGHVS and CDR2 FQNEAQ. The CDR3 loop spans 16 amino acids. Deletions cut 1 base from V and 0 bases from J, with 9 bases between. The CDR3 DNA reads as TGTGCCAGCAGCTTAGGAGGCGGGGCGAACACCGGGGAGCTGTTTTTT. Its protein product is CASSLGGGANTGELFF.

This clone was recorded a few times. The chain combines TRBV29-1 with TRBJ2-3, with 7 positions matching TRBD2. CDR3 size: 16 residues. The J segment lost 0 bases and the V segment lost 4 bases, leaving 10 bases of the junction unmatched. CDR1 is SQVTM and CDR2 is ANQGSEA in the germline V gene. The CDR3: CSVGLQRGSSTDTQYF. For the CDR3, the DNA is TGCAGCGTTGGGTTGCAGCGGGGATCTAGCACAGATACGCAGTATTTT.

The V gene is TRBV29-1, the J gene TRBJ2-1; unclear D gene. The CDR3 consists of 14 residues. Per germline, CDR1 SQVTM and CDR2 ANQGSEA. V lost 6 bases and J lost 0, with 12 bases in between. The CDR3 DNA reads TGCAGCGTGACGGTCTTAAGCTCCTACAATGAGCAGTTCTTC. Translating it yields CSVTVLSSYNEQFF.

The genes are TRBV30 and TRBJ1-1; 8 positions match TRBD1. The CDR3 sequence is 13 residues long. Trimming removed 2 bases from V and 4 bases from J; junction bases left unmatched: 3. The germline V gene has CDR1 GTSNPN and CDR2 SVGIG (reference sequence). The CDR3 protein is CAWSLDRGTEAFF. CDR3 nucleotides: TGTGCCTGGAGTTTAGACAGGGGCACTGAAGCTTTCTTT.

This chain links TRBV29-1 with TRBJ1-2; TRBD1 agrees at 7 bases. Trimming cost V 4 bases and J 5 bases; bases outside gene matches: 10. This CDR3 is 14 amino acids long. The germline CDR1 and CDR2 sequences are SQVTM and ANQGSEA. CDR3 in DNA: TGCAGCGTTGGTGGAAACAGGGGATTATATGGCTACACCTTC. It encodes CSVGGNRGLYGYTF. Full variable domain (rest looked up from reference TRBV29-1 and TRBJ1-2): SAVISQKPSRDICQRGTSLTIQCQVDSQVTMMFWYRQQPGQSLTLIATANQGSEATYESGFVIDKFPISRPNLTFSTLTVSNMSPEDSSIYLCSVGGNRGLYGYTFGSGTRLTVV.

The J gene is TRBJ2-7, the V gene TRBV19; the D gene could be TRBD1 or TRBD2 (5 bases each). V lost 4 bases to trimming and J lost 2 bases, with 12 bases between them. Looked up from germline, CDR1 is LNHDA and CDR2 is SQIVND (reference sequence). The CDR3 spans 14 residues. CDR3 coding DNA: TGTGCCAGTAGTACGGGGACGGTTACCTACGAGCAGTACTTC. As protein: CASSTGTVTYEQYF.

This clone was picked up a small number of times. The chain combines TRBV29-1 with TRBJ2-2; maybe TRBD2 (5 bases). There are 13 residues in the CDR3. Germline-derived CDR1 and CDR2 are SQVTM and ANQGSEA. Trimming removed 4 bases from V and 6 bases from J, with 12 bases in between. In nucleotides, the CDR3 is TGCAGCGTTGTGCCGAGGGTCCCCGGGGAGCTGTTTTTT. Amino acids: CSVVPRVPGELFF.

V and J are TRBV7-2 and TRBJ2-7, with TRBD2 matching 7 bases. With 0 bases clipped from V and 5 bases from J, the junction kept 4 bases outside the gene matches. CDR3 length equals 14 residues. The germline V gene has CDR1 SGHTA and CDR2 FQGNSA. This chain's CDR3 is CASSLADGRNEQYF. CDR3 coding DNA: TGTGCCAGCAGCTTAGCAGACGGGAGGAACGAGCAGTACTTC.